This T cell receptor (beta chain) was sequenced during a study of blood T cells in healthy people across ages. The amount of total RNA extracted per sample was at least 5.5 micrograms. Study results and caveats: Aged donors had fewer naive CD4+ cells and lower diversity than long-lived donors. Across samples, TCR beta diversity tracked strongly with naive T cell percentage.

For the second PCR, which ran for roughly 7 to 11 cycles, a sample-barcoded 5' primer and a J-beta primer mix were used. The yield of each sample was at least 3 million CDR3-containing paired-end reads. Each CDR3 protein gets one entry after TCRdb re-called the 5' RACE reads with MiXCR. Among 1.5 million to 2 million distinct CDR3 sequences listed, 28% were seen once. A note on this clonotype: Antigen specificity is unknown.

Trimming shortened V by 4 bases and J by 8 bases, and 24 bases separated the two germline ends. Germline V gives CDR1 DFQATT, CDR2 SNEGSKA (reference sequence). This CDR3 has 15 residues. The sample taken for sequencing was blood. The chain carries TRBV20-1 and TRBJ2-7; D could derive from TRBD1 or TRBD2 (5 bases each). The TCR comes from a young woman in good health. DNA for the CDR3: TGCAGTGCTACAAACACTGGGACCGGCTGGGGGAAGCAGTACTTC. Residues: CSATNTGTGWGKQYF.